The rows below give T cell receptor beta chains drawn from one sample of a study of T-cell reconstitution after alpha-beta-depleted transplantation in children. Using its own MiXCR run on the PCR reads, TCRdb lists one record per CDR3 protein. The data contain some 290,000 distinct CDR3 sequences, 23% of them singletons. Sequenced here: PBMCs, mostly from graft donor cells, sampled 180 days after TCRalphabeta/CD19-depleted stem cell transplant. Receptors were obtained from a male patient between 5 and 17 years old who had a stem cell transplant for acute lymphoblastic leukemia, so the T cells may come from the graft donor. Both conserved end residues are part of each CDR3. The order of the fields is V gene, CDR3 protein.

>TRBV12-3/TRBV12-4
CASSLVRTNQPQHF
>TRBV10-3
CAHSQQGAVYEQYF
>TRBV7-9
CASSFEETYGYTF
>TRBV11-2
CASSLDSIGELFF
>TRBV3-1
CASSHHTRVDEQYF
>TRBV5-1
CASSLGGAYRSQGNEAFF
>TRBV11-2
CASSLAPFPSPYEQYF
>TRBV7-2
CASSLREPPYEQYF
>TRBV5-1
CASSSPGSLYSDTQYF
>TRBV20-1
CSVSPPDGYTF
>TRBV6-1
CASSQSGTSAYNEQFF
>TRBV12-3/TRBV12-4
CASSWGDGSTEAFF
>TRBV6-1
CASSPNPPGLAGGTDTQYF
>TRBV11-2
CASSPGPSLYQETQYF
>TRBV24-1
CATSVRGQPTYEQYF
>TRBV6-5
CASSFDRVKDTQYF
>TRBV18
CASSPGIYEQYF
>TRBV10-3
CAISESLTSGSTDTQYF
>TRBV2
CASSEARGFKQPQHF
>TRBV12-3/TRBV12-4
CASSWTSGNNEQFF